The sequence of this T cell receptor (beta chain) was determined in a study of blood T cell repertoires in COVID-19. About the study: Italy, Spain and the United States were the sources of the convalescent and acute COVID-19 samples. T cells, B-cell-depleted T cells, or PBMCs supplied cDNA or gDNA.

Per the study methods: Estimates of nucleated cell counts were drawn from the amplification of reference gene primers. Produced via immunoSEQ multiplex PCR; TCRdb's table is partial and in-frame only. That table is the source of V, J and clone size, and D and trimming were worked out from the DNA. The sample carries roughly 160,000 clones, less than 85% recorded once. This clone was found once. The ends were cut back, 4 bases at V and 6 bases at J, with 11 bases in the middle. CDR1 SGHRS and CDR2 YFSETQ come from the germline V gene. The CDR3 runs to 13 residues. V gene TRBV5-1 combines with J gene TRBJ1-5; TRBD1 might be the D (6 bases). The specimen was peripheral blood. This receptor was obtained from a woman of 80 years or more with acute or convalescent COVID-19. The CDR3 here is CASSTGFGQPQHF. CDR3 sequence (DNA): TGCGCCAGCAGCACAGGGTTTGGTCAGCCCCAGCATTTT.